Presented here are 26 T cell receptor beta chains from one specimen sequenced in a study of cytomegalovirus exposure and HLA in healthy donors. Both 60 Vbeta primers and 13 Jbeta primers went into the PCR. Assay: immunoSEQ multiplex PCR; the TCRdb copy retains only in-frame clones and omits some. Among approximately 160,000 clones listed, roughly 77% were seen once. The sample comprised PBMCs. These receptors were taken from a woman aged 18-35 years in good health and CMV-seronegative.

With regard to this clone: Compared with germline, one end of the junction differs, possibly owing to a read error. The chain carries TRBV5-4 and TRBJ2-7, with a weak D call TRBD2 (5 bases). Germline lookup yields CDR1 SGHNT and CDR2 YYREEE (reference sequence). This CDR3 spans 13 amino acids. The CDR3 nucleotides read TGTGCCAGCAGCACCGGGGAAACCTACGGGCAGTACTTC. This sequence encodes CASSTGETYGQYF.

Turning to this clone: Different DNA sequences within this sample yield the same CDR3. The chain is built from TRBV19 and TRBJ1-2; D not certain. Germline loops: CDR1 LNHDA, CDR2 SQIVND (reference sequence). CDR3 size: 14 residues. Trimming took 7 bases from V and 2 from J, leaving 14 bases between them. The CDR3 here is CASTSASENYGYTF. CDR3 sequence (DNA): TGTGCCAGTACCTCGGCTTCGGAGAACTATGGCTACACCTTC.

The chain's CDR3 is CASSLFTGGGETQYF. CDR3 nucleotide sequence: TGTGCCAGCAGCTTATTTACAGGGGGGGGAGAGACCCAGTACTTC. The chain carries TRBV13 and TRBJ2-5, with a tentative D call TRBD1 (8 bases). V dropped 2 bases and J dropped 4 bases, with 14 bases sitting between them. The CDR3 is 15 amino acids. Germline V lookup: CDR1 PRHDT, CDR2 FYEKMQ (reference sequence).

V gene TRBV2 combines with J gene TRBJ1-5; TRBD1 matches at 9 bases. The CDR3 is made up of 16 amino acids. CDR1 is SNHLY, CDR2 FYNNEI, per germline. The V and J ends lost 5 bases and 2 bases, in that order; junction bases with no gene match: 7. DNA for the CDR3: TGTGCCAGCAGTACCACAGGGGGCGAAGGCAATCAGCCCCAGCATTTT. Its protein is CASSTTGGEGNQPQHF.

As to this clone: Other DNA sequences in the sample encode the same CDR3. V and J are TRBV19 and TRBJ2-2, with 8 bases that match TRBD1. Germline V lookup: CDR1 LNHDA, CDR2 SQIVND (reference sequence). There are 15 residues in the CDR3. V trimming: 6 bases; J trimming: 1 base; junction bases outside the gene matches: 4. Here the CDR3 DNA reads TGTGCCAGTAGCAAAGGGACAGGGAACACCGGGGAGCTGTTTTTT. This codes for CASSKGTGNTGELFF.

V usage is TRBV6-6 and J usage is TRBJ2-3; 8 nucleotides align to TRBD2. The CDR3 is 15 amino acids. The V segment lost 1 base and the J segment 4 bases; nucleotides outside the gene matches: 4. CDR1 is MNHNY and CDR2 is SVGAGI in the germline V gene (reference sequence). CDR3 sequence: CASSYFERESDTQYF. CDR3 in DNA: TGTGCCAGCAGTTACTTCGAGCGGGAGTCAGATACGCAGTATTTT.

The sample holds a few counts of this clone. The rearrangement joins TRBV10-1 to TRBJ2-7; 9 bases are a match to TRBD2. The CDR3 extends over 15 amino acids. Germline V CDR1 and CDR2: WNHNN, SYGVQD (reference sequence). J lost 2 bases, V lost 5 bases, and 7 bases had no gene match. Written as DNA, the CDR3 is TGCGCCAGCAGTCCATCCGCGGGAGGGCCCTACGAGCAGTACTTC. Translated, it gives CASSPSAGGPYEQYF.

A single count supports this clone. The V gene is TRBV6-5, the J gene TRBJ2-7, with 8 bases matching TRBD1. This CDR3 comprises 14 residues. CDR1 MNHEY and CDR2 SVGAGI come from the germline V gene. V was pared by 5 bases and J by 6 bases, with 9 bases of the junction left unmatched. Here the CDR3 DNA reads TGTGCCAGCAGTCCGCGGACAGGGAAGGGCGAGCAGTACTTC. It specifies CASSPRTGKGEQYF.

This rearrangement joins TRBV12-5 to TRBJ1-4; perhaps TRBD1 as D (5 bases). Germline lookup yields CDR1 LGHNT and CDR2 FRNRAP. Trimming cost V 5 bases and J 0 bases, with 13 bases left between them. This CDR3 is built from 16 residues. CDR3 residues: CASGGGAGATNEKLFF. In DNA, the CDR3 is TGTGCTAGTGGTGGCGGGGCTGGGGCAACTAATGAAAAACTGTTTTTT.

The V gene is TRBV7-9, the J gene TRBJ2-1, with 7 nucleotides matching TRBD2. Germline values: CDR1 SEHNR, CDR2 FQNEAQ (reference sequence). This CDR3 comprises 16 residues. V lost 0 bases and J lost 4; bases outside the gene matches: 6. CDR3 nucleotide sequence: TGTGCCAGCAGCTTAGCGCGGGACTACCCTTACAATGAGCAGTTCTTC. Amino acids: CASSLARDYPYNEQFF. The entire variable domain, with the rest obtained from reference TRBV7-9 and TRBJ2-1, is as follows: DTGVSQNPRHKITKRGQNVTFRCDPISEHNRLYWYRQTLGQGPEFLTYFQNEAQLEKSRLLSDRFSAERPKGSFSTLEIQRTEQGDSAMYLCASSLARDYPYNEQFFGPGTRLTVL.

This chain links TRBV2 with TRBJ2-5, with D tentatively TRBD2 (6 bases). This CDR3 is 13 amino acids long. CDR1 and CDR2 from the germline V gene are SNHLY and FYNNEI. V dropped 11 bases and J dropped 8 bases, with 21 bases sitting between them. CDR3 sequence reads: CAALPRDGGTQYF. The CDR3 DNA reads TGTGCCGCTCTACCGCGGGACGGCGGCACCCAGTACTTC.

The chain has TRBV7-9 and TRBJ1-5, with 10 bases identical to TRBD1. CDR1 is SEHNR, CDR2 FQNEAQ, per germline (reference sequence). V lost 5 bases and J lost 6; bases outside the gene matches: 7. The CDR3 runs to 15 residues. CDR3 in amino acids: CASSTGQGTSQPQHF. CDR3 DNA: TGTGCCAGCAGCACGGGACAGGGGACGTCTCAGCCCCAGCATTTT.

V gene TRBV6-5 combines with J gene TRBJ2-6; maybe TRBD2 (6 bases). V was clipped by 6 bases and J by 0 bases, with 6 bases between them. The CDR3 runs to 14 residues. Germline assignment: CDR1 MNHEY and CDR2 SVGAGI. CDR3 residues: CASRGLSGANVLTF. CDR3 sequence (DNA): TGTGCCAGCAGGGGACTCTCTGGGGCCAACGTCCTGACTTTC.

This chain joins TRBV7-2 and TRBJ2-3; 9 bases line up with TRBD2. CDR3 length: 16 residues. Germline assignment: CDR1 SGHTA and CDR2 FQGNSA. The ends lost 5 bases at V and 2 bases at J; junction bases unmatched: 8. The CDR3 sequence: CASSPRVAGDTDTQYF. The CDR3, as DNA: TGTGCCAGCAGCCCCAGGGTAGCGGGAGACACAGATACGCAGTATTTT.

CDR3 loop: CASSIAGRNYGYTF. CDR3 DNA sequence: TGTGCCAGTAGTATAGCTGGTCGGAACTATGGCTACACCTTC. This sequence joins TRBV19 and TRBJ1-2; D is uncertain. This CDR3 spans 14 amino acids. The V gene's germline CDR1 is LNHDA and CDR2 SQIVND (reference sequence). V gave up 1 base and J gave up 2 bases, with 8 bases separating them.

The gene calls are TRBV5-1 and TRBJ2-7; TRBD1 matches at 7 bases. The CDR3 is 16 amino acids. In germline, CDR1 is SGHRS, CDR2 YFSETQ. V dropped 1 base and J dropped 1; count of bases not matched to a gene: 8. CDR3 residues: CASSLFGTEISYEQYF. For the CDR3, the DNA is TGCGCCAGCAGCTTGTTTGGGACAGAGATATCCTACGAGCAGTACTTC.

The V gene is TRBV7-9, the J gene TRBJ1-5; D is perhaps TRBD1 (6 bases). Germline V gene sequence: CDR1 SEHNR, CDR2 FQNEAQ (reference sequence). V was clipped by 1 base and J by 7 bases, with 8 bases between them. The CDR3 is 13 amino acids. The CDR3 nucleotides read TGTGCCAGCAGCTTAGAGGGGGGGCAGCCCCAGCATTTT. This gives the protein CASSLEGGQPQHF.

The rearrangement joins TRBV5-1 to TRBJ2-7; D is unresolved. Looked up from germline, CDR1 is SGHRS and CDR2 is YFSETQ. This CDR3 is built from 14 residues. V was trimmed by 1 base and J by 0 bases, leaving 8 bases between them. DNA of the CDR3: TGCGCCAGCAGCTTGACAGTAAACTCCTACGAGCAGTACTTC. It yields the protein CASSLTVNSYEQYF.

The V gene is TRBV10-3, the J gene TRBJ2-2; possibly TRBD2 for D (5 bases). Germline CDR1 ENHRY, CDR2 SYGVKD. This CDR3 has 14 amino acids. V dropped 5 bases and J dropped 3 bases, with 10 bases sitting between them. The CDR3 sequence: CAISNWGDTGELFF. The CDR3 DNA reads TGTGCCATCAGTAACTGGGGAGACACCGGGGAGCTGTTTTTT.

The CDR3 DNA sequence: TGTGCCAGCTCACCACCTGATAGTGCTGGAAACACCATATATTTT. This codes for CASSPPDSAGNTIYF. The chain links TRBV18 to TRBJ1-3, with unresolved D. The CDR3 contains 15 residues. The V gene's germline CDR1 is KGHSH and CDR2 LQKENI. With 0 bases removed from V and 2 bases from J, the gap between germline ends came to 8 bases.

The genes are TRBV19 and TRBJ2-3, with 14 bases aligning to TRBD2. Germline values: CDR1 LNHDA, CDR2 SQIVND (reference sequence). This CDR3 has 15 residues. The V gene end was trimmed by 5 bases and the J gene end by 5 bases; junction bases not matched to a gene: 3. In DNA form, the CDR3 reads TGTGCCAGTAGTCGACTAGCGGGGGGGCAAGATACGCAGTATTTT. Residues: CASSRLAGGQDTQYF.

The chain links TRBV4-2 to TRBJ2-2, with no clear D. Germline loops: CDR1 LGHNA, CDR2 YNFKEQ. The CDR3 spans 15 residues. Trimming left V 0 bases short and J 2 bases short, with 7 bases between. The CDR3 coding sequence is TGTGCCAGCAGCCAAGATGTACTTAACACCGGGGAGCTGTTTTTT. Amino acids: CASSQDVLNTGELFF.

The V and J genes are TRBV13 and TRBJ2-3; maybe TRBD1 (5 bases). The germline gives CDR1 PRHDT, CDR2 FYEKMQ (reference sequence). The ends were cut back, 1 base at V and 0 bases at J, with 11 bases in the middle. This CDR3 is built from 16 residues. CDR3 DNA sequence: TGTGCCAGCAGCTTAGCCGTGCAGGGTAGCACAGATACGCAGTATTTT. This encodes CASSLAVQGSTDTQYF.

In its sample, this clone was seen once. The rearrangement joins TRBV6-1 to TRBJ1-2, with 9 bases fitting TRBD1. The CDR3 has 16 residues. Germline V gene data show CDR1 as MNHNS and CDR2 as SASEGT. The V segment lost 4 bases and the J segment 2 bases; nucleotides outside the gene matches: 8. The CDR3, as DNA: TGTGCCAGCAGTGGCTTTCCCGGGACAGGGAACTATGGCTACACCTTC. Its protein product is CASSGFPGTGNYGYTF.

This chain connects TRBV4-2 to TRBJ1-2; 8 bases agree with TRBD1. CDR3 length: 18 residues. Trimming cost V 0 bases and J 1 base; bases outside gene matches: 10. Per the germline V gene, CDR1 is LGHNA and CDR2 is YNFKEQ. For the CDR3, the DNA is TGTGCCAGCAGCCAAGACCGACAGGGGATTATCGGTAACTATGGCTACACCTTC. This translates into CASSQDRQGIIGNYGYTF.

This chain uses TRBV19 with TRBJ1-3, with a weak D call TRBD1 (5 bases). Trimming took off 1 base at V and 0 bases at J, with 10 bases between the two ends. Germline V gene data show CDR1 as LNHDA and CDR2 as SQIVND (reference sequence). CDR3 length: 16 residues. This CDR3 is CASSIVRQSSGNTIYF. The CDR3 region has the DNA TGTGCCAGTAGTATAGTAAGACAGAGCTCTGGAAACACCATATATTTT.